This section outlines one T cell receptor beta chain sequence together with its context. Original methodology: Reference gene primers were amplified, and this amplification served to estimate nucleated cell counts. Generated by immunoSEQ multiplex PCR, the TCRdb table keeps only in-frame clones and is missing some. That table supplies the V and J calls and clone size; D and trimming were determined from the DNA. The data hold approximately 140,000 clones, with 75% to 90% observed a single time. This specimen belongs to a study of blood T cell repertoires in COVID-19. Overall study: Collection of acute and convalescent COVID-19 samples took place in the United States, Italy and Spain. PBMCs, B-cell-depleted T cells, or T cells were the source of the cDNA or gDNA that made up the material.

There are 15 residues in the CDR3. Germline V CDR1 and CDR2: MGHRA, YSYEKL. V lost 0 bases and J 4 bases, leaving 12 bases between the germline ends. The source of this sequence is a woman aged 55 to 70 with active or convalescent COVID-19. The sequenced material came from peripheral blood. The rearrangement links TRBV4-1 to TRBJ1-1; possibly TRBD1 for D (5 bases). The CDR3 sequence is CASSQDTGTLTEAFF. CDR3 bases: TGCGCCAGCAGCCAAGACACGGGGACTCTCACTGAAGCTTTCTTT.